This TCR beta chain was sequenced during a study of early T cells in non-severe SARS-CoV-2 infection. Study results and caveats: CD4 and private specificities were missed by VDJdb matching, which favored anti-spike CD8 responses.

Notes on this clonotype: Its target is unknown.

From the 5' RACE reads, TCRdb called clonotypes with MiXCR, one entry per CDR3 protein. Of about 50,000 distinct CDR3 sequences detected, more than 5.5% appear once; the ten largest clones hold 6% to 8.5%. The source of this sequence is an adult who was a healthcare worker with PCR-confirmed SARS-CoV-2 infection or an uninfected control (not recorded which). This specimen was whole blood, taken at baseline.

The CDR3 DNA is TGTGCCAGCAGCTTCGTTGGGACTAGCGGCCGCACAGATACGCAGTATTTT. Translating gives CASSFVGTSGRTDTQYF. The chain links TRBV7-2 to TRBJ2-3; 11 nucleotides align to TRBD2. V trimming: 3 bases; J trimming: 1 base; junction bases outside the gene matches: 6. The CDR3 spans 17 residues. Germline V CDR1 and CDR2: SGHTA, FQGNSA.